Sequencing of this TCR beta chain was carried out in a study of spatial heterogeneity in lung cancer. Time point: sample taken at primary tumor resection. The donor group consisted of roughly 70 patients who had untreated, early-stage non-small cell lung cancer. Unsorted tumor, nontumor lung tissue or cryopreserved PBMC supplied the whole RNA. MiXCR, run by TCRdb on the 5' RACE reads, gives a single entry per CDR3 protein. Of 55,000 to 70,000 distinct CDR3 sequences in the sample, approximately 6.3% are singletons; the top ten hold 14% to 15%. This clonotype was observed a few times. The germline V gene encodes CDR1 MNHEY and CDR2 SMNVEV (reference sequence). The CDR3 runs to 14 residues. The germline V and J ends were trimmed by 4 bases and 3 bases, with 12 bases remaining between them.

The origin of this receptor is a female donor with early-stage non-small cell lung cancer. This material consisted of PBMCs, taken at surgery. The rearrangement uses TRBV27 and TRBJ1-2; a possible D gene is TRBD1 (6 bases). In nucleotides, the CDR3 is TGTGCCAGCAGTTCGACAGGTCCGTACTATGGCTACACCTTC. It encodes CASSSTGPYYGYTF.